This T cell receptor beta chain was found in a study of T cell responses to AZD1222 COVID-19 vaccine (dated by TCRdb to the early 2020s). A note on the overall study: AZD1222 recipients given second doses at about 4 weeks or at about 12 weeks were pooled, since spike-specific TCR depth and breadth were not found to differ between the two schedules. A total of about 230 trial participants underwent TCR sequencing, of whom 200 to 220 received two doses of AZD1222 and approximately 25 received two doses of the MenACWY control vaccine. Trial participants were enrolled by age into subgroups of 18-55, 56-69 and 70-plus years, and 148, 28 and 57 TCR-sequenced participants, respectively, were included in these subgroups. What the work shows at the level of the full study, not this receptor alone: Epitopes outside the regions mutated in the B.1.351 and B.1.1.7 variants were reportedly recognized by nearly half of the unique spike-specific TCRs. In the small 56-69-year group, the increase in depth fell short of significance, most likely because of low power. Because no day 14 peak-response samples were available, repertoires were characterized only after the peak T cell response. Participants were mostly white British and included more females than males, and it was suggested by the authors that clonal diversity may have been underestimated. CD4 TCRs associated with the vaccine covered the entire spike protein, and the dominant responses were in regions 160-218 and 743-854. After two AZD1222 doses, both the breadth and the depth of spike-specific TCRs were significantly higher than at day 0 and than in MenACWY recipients. Conclusions about previously exposed vaccinees are limited because only five to seven AZD1222 recipients were SARS-CoV-2 seropositive at baseline.

The CDR3 regions of human TCRbeta chains were analyzed by immunosequencing. For the original study's pipeline: Repertoire TCRs were matched against a reference library of SARS-CoV-2-specific TCRs generated with the MIRA antigen-specificity platform. Breadth meant the fraction of unique TCRs that were SARS-CoV-2-associated, whereas depth meant the fraction of total T cells that were SARS-CoV-2-associated. Each spike-specific TCR was assigned to its reactive spike region and to a CD4 or CD8 class using the MIRA data. Log10-transformed breadth and depth values were compared by one-way ANOVA with Sidak's multiple comparisons tests. TCRdb's version of the immuneACCESS table is confined to in-frame rearrangements and falls short of the full clone set. An unresolved V gene accounts for under half of the shortfall where checked; the remainder is of unknown origin. V, J and clone size were drawn from that table, and D and trimming were deduced from the DNA. The sample data list around 120,000 clones, and about 92% of these were observed just once. The top ten hold roughly 1.1% of the sample.

Interpreted using the paper, the time point label stands for: baseline before first vaccination. Vaccinee samples were obtained from the UK trials COV001 and COV002, which included a single-blind randomized controlled phase 2/3 trial of AZD1222 (ChAdOx1 nCoV-19) in healthy adults. Trial participant PBMC samples were collected at day 0 and day 28 after the second dose for TCRbeta chain sequencing. A remark on this clone: No cognate antigen has been identified for it. No much larger clone exists at a distance of one base, and base qualities are not known.

The germline V gene provides CDR1 SNHLY and CDR2 FYNNEI. The CDR3 sequence holds 10 residues, the cysteine and phenylalanine included. Only CDR3 DNA is held: 30 bases, read in frame from base 1. V loses 6 bases, J loses 14 bases, and the germline ends lie 11 bases apart. This receptor chain uses TRBV2 and TRBJ1-3; TRBD1 could be the D gene, as 6 bases match. The receptor was derived from an adult in good health. The sample here was peripheral blood, taken on day 0 of AZD1222 vaccination. The CDR3 protein is CASRPGHLYF. The DNA sequence is as follows: TGTGCCAGCAGACCGGGACACTTATATTTT.